The 18 T cell receptor beta chains below were found in one sample sequenced in a study of early T cells in non-severe SARS-CoV-2 infection. Each CDR3 protein gets one entry after TCRdb re-called the 5' RACE reads with MiXCR. The table shows around 60,000 distinct CDR3 sequences, with about 9.1% occurring only once. The sequencing input was whole blood. The receptor source for this set is an adult who was a healthcare worker with PCR-confirmed SARS-CoV-2 infection or an uninfected control (not recorded which).

This clonotype showed up many times. The V and J genes are TRBV2 and TRBJ1-1, with 7 bases identical to TRBD1. CDR3 size: 12 residues. Germline lookup yields CDR1 SNHLY and CDR2 FYNNEI. Unmatched junction bases numbered 5, after V lost 6 bases and J lost 7 bases. The CDR3 loop is CASRSRGDEAFF. The CDR3 DNA reads as TGTGCCAGCAGAAGCAGGGGGGATGAAGCTTTCTTT.

This clonotype was counted at least ten times. The V gene is TRBV7-2, the J gene TRBJ1-1; D unclear. Looked up from germline, CDR1 is SGHTA and CDR2 is FQGNSA. V was trimmed by 1 base and J by 7 bases, leaving 10 bases between them. This CDR3 has 13 residues. The CDR3 DNA sequence: TGTGCCAGCAGCTTAGGTGCCGGCCGTGAAGCTTTCTTT. The encoded protein is CASSLGAGREAFF.

This clonotype has at least ten counts. The CDR3 region has the DNA TGCGCCAGCAGCCAAGATCCCAGGCCCGGTTTTGAAAAACTGTTTTTT. This encodes CASSQDPRPGFEKLFF. The chain couples TRBV4-1 to TRBJ1-4; D call uncertain. CDR1 is MGHRA, CDR2 YSYEKL, per germline. The CDR3 is made up of 16 amino acids. Deletions cut 0 bases from V and 7 bases from J, with 15 bases between.

This clonotype appeared a few times. The CDR3 loop is CASTEIRGTEAFF. In DNA, the CDR3 is TGTGCCAGCACCGAAATAAGGGGCACTGAAGCTTTCTTT. This chain links TRBV7-8 with TRBJ1-1, with a tentative D call TRBD1 (5 bases). V lost 7 bases and J 4 bases, leaving 13 bases between the germline ends. Germline-derived CDR1 and CDR2 are SGHVS and FQNEAQ. The CDR3 covers 13 residues.

At least ten counts were recorded for this clonotype. The J gene is TRBJ2-7, the V gene TRBV20-1; the D gene is possibly TRBD2 (5 bases). Germline V gene lookup returns CDR1 DFQATT and CDR2 SNEGSKA (reference sequence). The CDR3 is made up of 14 amino acids. V lost 0 bases to trimming and J lost 0 bases, with 9 bases between them. CDR3 protein: CSAREGSRSYEQYF. The DNA for the CDR3 is TGCAGTGCTAGAGAGGGGAGCCGCTCCTACGAGCAGTACTTC.

This clonotype has at least ten counts. The J gene is TRBJ2-3, the V gene TRBV15; D is unclear. The CDR3 has 13 residues. CDR1 is LNHNV, CDR2 YYDKDF, per germline (reference sequence). Trimming cost V 2 bases and J 1 base, with 4 bases left between them. CDR3 DNA sequence: TGTGCCACCAGCAGAATGGGCACAGATACGCAGTATTTT. Encoded protein: CATSRMGTDTQYF. Full variable domain (missing parts from reference TRBV15 and TRBJ2-3): DAMVIQNPRYQVTQFGKPVTLSCSQTLNHNVMYWYQQKSSQAPKLLFHYYDKDFNNEADTPDNFQSRRPNTSFCFLDIRSPGLGDTAMYLCATSRMGTDTQYFGPGTRLTVL.

This clonotype came up a few times. The V call is TRBV19, the J call TRBJ2-2; 8 bases line up with TRBD1. This CDR3 region has 16 residues. J was trimmed by 4 bases and V by 4 bases; bases with no gene match: 8. The germline CDR1 and CDR2 sequences are LNHDA and SQIVND (reference sequence). Here the CDR3 DNA reads TGTGCCAGTAGTACCAACAGGGGGAGAATCACCGGGGAGCTGTTTTTT. It specifies CASSTNRGRITGELFF.

This clonotype occurred a few times. This chain uses TRBV18 with TRBJ1-1; D ambiguous. The V end was cut by 5 bases, the J end by 4 bases, with 11 bases between. From germline, CDR1 is KGHSH and CDR2 LQKENI. CDR3 length: 13 residues. CDR3: CASSTRSGTEAFF. DNA of the CDR3: TGTGCCAGCTCAACCCGTAGTGGCACTGAAGCTTTCTTT.

V usage is TRBV13 and J usage is TRBJ1-3; D is unclear. CDR1 and CDR2 (germline): PRHDT, FYEKMQ (reference sequence). V lost 3 bases, J lost 0 bases, and 9 bases lay in between. The CDR3 covers 15 residues. CDR3 region: CASSLEPNSGNTIYF. The CDR3 DNA is TGTGCCAGCAGCTTGGAACCAAACTCTGGAAACACCATATATTTT.

The rearrangement joins TRBV6-5 to TRBJ2-1; perhaps D is TRBD1 or TRBD2 (6 bases each). From germline, CDR1 is MNHEY and CDR2 SVGAGI. Trimming removed 2 bases from V and 3 bases from J, with 14 bases in between. This CDR3 spans 16 amino acids. CDR3 in DNA: TGTGCCAGCAGTTACGCTAGGGGGGCCTACTACAATGAGCAGTTCTTC. As protein: CASSYARGAYYNEQFF.

The sample holds a few counts of this clonotype. The rearrangement uses TRBV9 and TRBJ2-7; 9 positions agree with TRBD1. The CDR3 contains 13 residues. From germline, CDR1 is SGDLS and CDR2 YYNGEE. Trimming took 3 bases from V and 4 from J; bases not matched to a gene: 2. The CDR3 region is CASSAGTGYEQYF. In DNA form, the CDR3 reads TGTGCCAGCAGCGCCGGGACAGGGTACGAGCAGTACTTC. Full variable domain (outside the CDR3, taken from reference TRBV9 and TRBJ2-7): DSGVTQTPKHLITATGQRVTLRCSPRSGDLSVYWYQQSLDQGLQFLIQYYNGEERAKGNILERFSAQQFPDLHSELNLSSLELGDSALYFCASSAGTGYEQYFGPGTRLTVT.

The rearrangement links TRBV10-3 to TRBJ1-1; D is possibly TRBD1 (6 bases). CDR3 length: 12 amino acids. Trimming took off 10 bases at V and 2 bases at J, with 11 bases between the two ends. Germline V gene lookup returns CDR1 ENHRY and CDR2 SYGVKD. CDR3 nucleotide sequence: TGTGCCAGTACACAGGGAAACACTGAAGCTTTCTTT. Translation: CASTQGNTEAFF.

There are a few counts of this clonotype. The gene calls are TRBV11-2 and TRBJ2-7; no reliable D call. The germline V gene encodes CDR1 SGHAT and CDR2 FQNNGV. With 2 bases removed from V and 0 bases from J, the gap between germline ends came to 11 bases. The CDR3 contains 15 residues. The CDR3 is CASSLSAESSYEQYF. DNA of the CDR3: TGTGCCAGCAGCTTATCGGCAGAAAGCTCCTACGAGCAGTACTTC.

This clonotype was seen at least ten times. V and J are TRBV10-3 and TRBJ2-1, with D uncertain. The CDR3 length is 13 residues. The ends were cut back, 0 bases at V and 5 bases at J, with 5 bases in the middle. The germline V gene encodes CDR1 ENHRY and CDR2 SYGVKD. The CDR3 loop reads CAISESGDNEQFF. The CDR3 nucleotides are TGTGCCATCAGTGAGTCAGGTGACAATGAGCAGTTCTTC.

This clonotype was detected ten times or more. Written as DNA, the CDR3 is TGTGCCACCAGTGACCCGAGGGGGGGGGCTCGGTCCTACAATGAGCAGTTCTTC. As protein: CATSDPRGGARSYNEQFF. The chain employs TRBV24-1 and TRBJ2-1; a possible D gene is TRBD2 (7 bases). Germline assignment: CDR1 KGHDR and CDR2 SFDVKD. The CDR3 has 18 amino acids. V shed 4 bases and J shed 1 base, with 19 bases lying between them.

This clonotype has just a few counts. The rearrangement joins TRBV12-3 or TRBV12-4 to TRBJ2-1; D is undetermined. V gave up 5 bases and J gave up 9 bases, with 14 bases separating them. The CDR3 is 13 amino acids. The DNA for the CDR3 is TGTGCCAGCAGTCTGATCCTCTCAGTTGAGCAGTTCTTC. This codes for CASSLILSVEQFF.

The chain is built from TRBV20-1 and TRBJ2-3, with 7 bases identical to TRBD2. The CDR3 is 14 residues long. Trimming at V came to 6 bases and at J to 2 bases, leaving 8 bases not matched to a gene. Germline CDR1 is DFQATT and CDR2 is SNEGSKA (reference sequence). The CDR3 nucleotides are TGCAGTGCCTCCCAGCGGGACTTCACAGATACGCAGTATTTT. It is translated as CSASQRDFTDTQYF.

This clonotype was recorded at least ten times. The rearrangement uses TRBV2 and TRBJ2-5, with TRBD1 matching 8 bases. Trimming at V came to 6 bases and at J to 5 bases, leaving 8 bases not matched to a gene. Germline-derived CDR1 and CDR2 are SNHLY and FYNNEI. The CDR3 sequence is 14 residues long. DNA of the CDR3: TGTGCCAGCAGCGACCGGACAGGGAGGGAGACCCAGTACTTC. Translation gives CASSDRTGRETQYF.